These 8 T cell receptor beta chains originate from one sample sequenced in a study of CD8+ T cells in alopecia areata. Extraction and reverse transcription of RNA yielded cDNA as the sequencing template. Sequencing was performed with immunoSEQ multiplex PCR; in TCRdb, only in-frame clones are kept and a portion is missing. The table lists 200,000 to 300,000 clones, with no singletons. Researchers sorted pooled cutaneous lymph node cells on the basis of CD4, CD8alpha, NKG2D, NKG2ACE and other markers. The specimen was CD4+ T cells sorted from a lymph node. Receptor source: a C3H/HeJ mouse with alopecia areata. For the strain, the MHC haplotype given is H2-k.

With regard to this clone: Here the gene names and germline are mouse. The read ends 4 residues early relative to the CDR3; the germline J gene fills the gap. The same CDR3 arises from other DNA sequences in this sample as well. This sequence joins TRBV13-2 and TRBJ2-5; 7 bases match TRBD2. This CDR3 comprises 12 residues. Germline CDR1 NNHNN, CDR2 SYGAGS (reference sequence). Here the CDR3 reads CASGLGEDTQYF. Incomplete CDR3 DNA: TGTGCCAGCGGTCTGGGGGAAGAC.

This clone was recorded a few times. Genes here carry mouse names. The CDR3 extends 4 residues past the end of the read, so its final part is completed from the germline J gene. Additional DNA sequences in this sample encode the identical CDR3. The chain uses TRBV13-1 and TRBJ2-5; no definite D call. The V gene's germline CDR1 is NSHNY and CDR2 SYGAGN. The CDR3 loop spans 13 amino acids. The CDR3 sequence is CASSDATEDTQYF. The CDR3 bases that were read are TGTGCCAGCAGTGATGCAACAGAAGAC.

Notes on this clone: Gene labels here are mouse ones. The read ends 4 residues early relative to the CDR3; the germline J gene fills the gap. The chain has TRBV17 and TRBJ2-3; 9 bases line up with TRBD2. Trimming took 3 bases from V and 0 from J; bases not matched to a gene: 4. CDR3 length: 16 residues. CDR1 is MNHDT and CDR2 is YYDKIL in the germline V gene. The CDR3 bases that were read are TGTGCTAGCAGTAGCGGACTGGGGACTAGTGCAGAA. Its translation: CASSSGLGTSAE. The CDR3 reads in full as CASSSGLGTSAETLYF.

With respect to this clone: Gene and germline names: mouse. The CDR3 end is not reached by the read, which stops 3 residues before it; the germline J gene fills it in. The chain carries TRBV13-3 and TRBJ1-6, with 8 positions matching TRBD1. TRBJ1-6 is reported as an ORF; its role is uncertain. CDR3 length equals 15 residues. The V gene's germline CDR1 is NNHDY and CDR2 SYVADS. V lost 4 bases to trimming and J lost 3 bases; unmatched junction nucleotides: 3. The CDR3 protein is CASSSGTGYNSPLYF. CDR3 bases read: TGTGCCAGCAGTTCCGGGACAGGCTATAATTCGCCC.

The sample holds many counts of this clone. The gene symbols are mouse symbols. The read gets to within 4 residues of the CDR3 end, and the germline J gene fills in the rest. The chain employs TRBV14 and TRBJ2-2; D not resolved. CDR3 length equals 13 residues. Germline lookup yields CDR1 SGHDT and CDR2 FRDEAV. V was clipped by 0 bases and J by 3 bases, with 3 bases between them. CDR3 sequence reads: CASSFYDTGQLYF. CDR3 bases read: TGTGCCAGCAGTTTCTATGACACCGGG.

Of note for this clone: The gene names here belong to mouse. The CDR3 end lies 4 residues beyond the end of the read and is filled in from the germline J gene. This chain connects TRBV13-1 to TRBJ1-1; tentatively, D is TRBD1 (5 bases). The ends were cut back, 2 bases at V and 0 bases at J, with 11 bases in the middle. Germline V CDR1 and CDR2: NSHNY, SYGAGN. There are 15 residues in the CDR3. The sequenced CDR3 bases are TGTGCCAGCAGTGAGAGGACAAAAGCAAACACA. It is translated as CASSERTKANT. The CDR3 in its entirety is CASSERTKANTEVFF.

Concerning this clone itself: The gene names here belong to mouse. The read terminates 4 residues before the CDR3 end, so the remaining end is supplied by the germline J gene. This CDR3 is also generated by other DNA sequences in the sample. The rearrangement joins TRBV13-1 to TRBJ2-5; TRBD2 aligns across 7 bases. The CDR3 loop spans 14 amino acids. Trimming at V came to 0 bases and at J to 2 bases, leaving 0 bases not matched to a gene. From germline, CDR1 is NSHNY and CDR2 SYGAGN. The CDR3 here is CASSDGTGQDTQYF. The CDR3 bases that were read are TGTGCCAGCAGTGATGGGACTGGCCAAGAC.

A remark on this clone: Mouse gene names and germline throughout. The read is 3 residues too short to cover the CDR3 end, so that end is filled in from the germline J gene. Other nucleotide sequences in the sample specify the same CDR3. V is TRBV1 and J is TRBJ1-6; D remains unclear. TRBJ1-6 is treated as an ORF (open reading frame) with a function not yet certain. Germline assignment: CDR1 NSQYPW and CDR2 LRSPGD (reference sequence). V was clipped by 3 bases and J by 0 bases, with 6 bases between them. CDR3 length equals 15 residues. CDR3 amino acids: CTCSAQNSYNSPLYF. CDR3 bases read: TGCACCTGCAGTGCTCAAAATTCCTATAATTCGCCC.